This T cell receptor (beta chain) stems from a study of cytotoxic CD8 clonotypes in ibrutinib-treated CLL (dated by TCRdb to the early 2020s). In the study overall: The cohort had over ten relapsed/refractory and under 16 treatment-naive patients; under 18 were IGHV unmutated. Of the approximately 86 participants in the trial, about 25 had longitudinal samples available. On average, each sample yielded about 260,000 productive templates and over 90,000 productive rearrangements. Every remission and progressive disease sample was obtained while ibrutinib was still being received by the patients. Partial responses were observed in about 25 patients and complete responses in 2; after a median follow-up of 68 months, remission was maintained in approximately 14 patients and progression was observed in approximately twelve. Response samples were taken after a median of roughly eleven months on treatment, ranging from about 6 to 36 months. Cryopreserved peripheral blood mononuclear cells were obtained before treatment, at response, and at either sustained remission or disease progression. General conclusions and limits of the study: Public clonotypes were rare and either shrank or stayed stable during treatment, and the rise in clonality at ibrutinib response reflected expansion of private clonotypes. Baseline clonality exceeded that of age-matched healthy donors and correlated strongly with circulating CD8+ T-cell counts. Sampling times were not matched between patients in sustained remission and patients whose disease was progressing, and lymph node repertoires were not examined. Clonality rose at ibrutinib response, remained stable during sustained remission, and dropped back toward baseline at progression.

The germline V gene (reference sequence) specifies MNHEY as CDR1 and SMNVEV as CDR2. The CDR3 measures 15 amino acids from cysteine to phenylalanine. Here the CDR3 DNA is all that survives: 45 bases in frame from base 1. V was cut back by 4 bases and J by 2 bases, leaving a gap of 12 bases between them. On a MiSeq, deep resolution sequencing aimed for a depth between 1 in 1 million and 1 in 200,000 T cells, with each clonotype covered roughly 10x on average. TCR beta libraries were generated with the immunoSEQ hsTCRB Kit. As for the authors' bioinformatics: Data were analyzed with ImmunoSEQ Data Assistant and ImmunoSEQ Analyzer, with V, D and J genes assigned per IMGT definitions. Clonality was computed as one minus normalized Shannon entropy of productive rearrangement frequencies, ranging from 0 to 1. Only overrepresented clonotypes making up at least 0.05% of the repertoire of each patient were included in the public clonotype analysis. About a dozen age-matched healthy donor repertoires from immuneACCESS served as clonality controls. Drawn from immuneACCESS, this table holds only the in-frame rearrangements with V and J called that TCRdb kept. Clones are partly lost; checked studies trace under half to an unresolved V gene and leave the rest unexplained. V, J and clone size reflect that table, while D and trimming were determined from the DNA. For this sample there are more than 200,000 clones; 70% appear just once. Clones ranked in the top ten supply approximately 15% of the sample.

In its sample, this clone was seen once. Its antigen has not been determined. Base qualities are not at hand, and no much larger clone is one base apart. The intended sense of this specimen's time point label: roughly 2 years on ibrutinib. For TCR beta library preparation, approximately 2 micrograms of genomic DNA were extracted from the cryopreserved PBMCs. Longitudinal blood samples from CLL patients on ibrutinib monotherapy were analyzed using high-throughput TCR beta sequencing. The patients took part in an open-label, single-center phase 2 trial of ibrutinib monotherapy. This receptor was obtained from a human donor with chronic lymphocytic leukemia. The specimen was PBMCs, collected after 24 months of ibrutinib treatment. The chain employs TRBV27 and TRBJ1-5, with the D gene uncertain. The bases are TGTGCCAGCAGTTACTCCCCCGGGGGCAATCAGCCCCAGCATTTT. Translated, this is CASSYSPGGNQPQHF.